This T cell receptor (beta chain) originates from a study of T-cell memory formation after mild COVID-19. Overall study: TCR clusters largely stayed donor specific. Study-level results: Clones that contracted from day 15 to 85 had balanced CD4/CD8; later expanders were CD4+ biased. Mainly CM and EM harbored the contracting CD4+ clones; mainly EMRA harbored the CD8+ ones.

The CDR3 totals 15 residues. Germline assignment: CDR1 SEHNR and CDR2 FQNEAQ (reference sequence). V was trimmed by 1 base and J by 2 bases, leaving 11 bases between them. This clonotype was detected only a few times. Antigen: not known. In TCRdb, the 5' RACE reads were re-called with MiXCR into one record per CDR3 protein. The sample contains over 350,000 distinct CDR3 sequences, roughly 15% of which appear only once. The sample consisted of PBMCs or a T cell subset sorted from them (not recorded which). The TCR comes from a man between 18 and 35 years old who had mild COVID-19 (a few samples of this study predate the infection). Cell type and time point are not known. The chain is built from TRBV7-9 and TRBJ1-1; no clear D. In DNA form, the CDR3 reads TGTGCCAGCAGCTTAGTTGGTCGCCTCAACACTGAAGCTTTCTTT. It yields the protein CASSLVGRLNTEAFF.